The TCR beta chain under discussion was sequenced for a study of blood T cell repertoires in COVID-19. About the study: Specimens from acute and convalescent COVID-19 originated in the United States, Italy and Spain.

The ends lost 6 bases at V and 8 bases at J; junction bases unmatched: 15. Germline assignment: CDR1 SGHAT and CDR2 FQNNGV. CDR3 length: 15 amino acids. Sequencing was performed with immunoSEQ multiplex PCR; in TCRdb, only in-frame clones are kept and a portion is missing. The top ten clones hold roughly 4.3% of a sample with around 450,000 clones, about 89% of them seen once. J is TRBJ1-2 and V is TRBV11-2; 7 positions agree with TRBD1. The receptor's source is a woman aged 25 to 39 with acute or convalescent COVID-19. The sample consisted of peripheral blood. The CDR3 DNA follows: TGTGCCAGCAGGTCGGTTACAGGGGAAGATAAAGGCTACACCTTC. It codes for CASRSVTGEDKGYTF. Full variable domain (missing parts from reference TRBV11-2 and TRBJ1-2): EAGVAQSPRYKIIEKRQSVAFWCNPISGHATLYWYQQILGQGPKLLIQFQNNGVVDDSQLPKDRFSAERLKGVDSTLKIQPAKLEDSAVYLCASRSVTGEDKGYTFGSGTRLTVV.